This T cell receptor (beta chain) is from a study of cytomegalovirus exposure and HLA in healthy donors. For the study at large: In an earlier analysis, 95 million to 140 million unique TCR beta sequences were found from 150 million to 200 million T cells.

A word on this clone: The antigen remains unidentified.

Study conclusions and caveats: Sequencing likely generated an artifact that appeared as a cluster of highly shared sequence variants. In a later analysis, across HLA loci, associated TCR counts were highest for DRB1, lowest for HLA-C.

60 Vbeta and 13 Jbeta primers were used in PCR. Clones were read by immunoSEQ multiplex PCR, and TCRdb kept only the in-frame ones, dropping some. The sample records 95,000 to 150,000 clones, over 9.5% being singletons. This sequence originates from a woman in her late teens or twenties in good health and CMV-seropositive. Sequencing was performed on PBMCs.

The DNA for the CDR3 is TGTGCCTGGTATGGGACAGGGGGTAAAAATGAGCAGTTCTTC. Translated, it gives CAWYGTGGKNEQFF. This chain uses TRBV30 with TRBJ2-1, with TRBD1 matching 11 bases. Trimming at V came to 5 bases and at J to 7 bases, leaving 7 bases not matched to a gene. CDR3 size: 14 residues. Germline V lookup: CDR1 GTSNPN, CDR2 SVGIG (reference sequence).